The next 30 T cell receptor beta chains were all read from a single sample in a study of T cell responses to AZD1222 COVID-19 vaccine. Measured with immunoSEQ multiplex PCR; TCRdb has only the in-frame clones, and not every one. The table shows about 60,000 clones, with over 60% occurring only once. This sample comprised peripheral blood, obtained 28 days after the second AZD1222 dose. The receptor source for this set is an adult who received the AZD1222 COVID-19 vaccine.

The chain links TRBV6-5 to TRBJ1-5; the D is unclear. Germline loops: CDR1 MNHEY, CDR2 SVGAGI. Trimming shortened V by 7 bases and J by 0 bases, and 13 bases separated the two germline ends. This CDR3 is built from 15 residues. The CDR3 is CASNLNRDSNQPQHF. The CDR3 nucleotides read TGTGCCAGCAACCTGAACAGAGATAGCAATCAGCCCCAGCATTTT.

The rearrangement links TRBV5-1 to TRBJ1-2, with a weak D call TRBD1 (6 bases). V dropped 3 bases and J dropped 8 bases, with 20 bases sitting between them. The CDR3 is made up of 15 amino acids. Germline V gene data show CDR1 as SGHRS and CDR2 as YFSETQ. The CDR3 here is CASSSGGAGGWGYTF. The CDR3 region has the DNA TGCGCCAGCAGCTCCGGGGGGGCTGGAGGTTGGGGCTACACCTTC.

CDR3: CASSWGAVNTEAFF. The CDR3 bases are TGCGCCAGCAGCTGGGGGGCCGTGAACACTGAAGCTTTCTTT. The V call is TRBV5-1, the J call TRBJ1-1, with a weak D call TRBD1 (6 bases). The V gene lost 3 bases and the J gene lost 0 bases, with 9 bases spanning the gap. There are 14 residues in the CDR3. Germline V gene sequence: CDR1 SGHRS, CDR2 YFSETQ.

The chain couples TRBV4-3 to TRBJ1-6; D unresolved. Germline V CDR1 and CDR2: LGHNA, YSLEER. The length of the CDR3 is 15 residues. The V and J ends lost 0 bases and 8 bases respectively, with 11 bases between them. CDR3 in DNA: TGCGCCAGCAGCCAAGAAGAGGGAGGTTATTCACCCCTCCACTTT. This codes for CASSQEEGGYSPLHF.

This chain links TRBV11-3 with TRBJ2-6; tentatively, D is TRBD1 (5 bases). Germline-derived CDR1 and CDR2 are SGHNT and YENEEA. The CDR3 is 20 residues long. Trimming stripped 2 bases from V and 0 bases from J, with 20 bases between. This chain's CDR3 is CASSLKFWGSESSGANVLTF. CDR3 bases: TGTGCCAGCAGCTTAAAATTTTGGGGCAGCGAAAGCTCTGGGGCCAACGTCCTGACTTTC.

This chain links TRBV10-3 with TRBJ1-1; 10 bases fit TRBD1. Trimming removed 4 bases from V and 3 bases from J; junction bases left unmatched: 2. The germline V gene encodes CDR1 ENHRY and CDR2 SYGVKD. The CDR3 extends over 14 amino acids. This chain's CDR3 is CAISGGQGYTEAFF. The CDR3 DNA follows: TGTGCCATCAGTGGGGGACAGGGGTACACTGAAGCTTTCTTT.

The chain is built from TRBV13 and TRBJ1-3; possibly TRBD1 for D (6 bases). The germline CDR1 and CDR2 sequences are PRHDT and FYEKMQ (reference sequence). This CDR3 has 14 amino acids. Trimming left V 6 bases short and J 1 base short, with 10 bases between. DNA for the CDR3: TGTGCCAGCAGATATACAGGGTCTGGAAACACCATATATTTT. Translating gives CASRYTGSGNTIYF.

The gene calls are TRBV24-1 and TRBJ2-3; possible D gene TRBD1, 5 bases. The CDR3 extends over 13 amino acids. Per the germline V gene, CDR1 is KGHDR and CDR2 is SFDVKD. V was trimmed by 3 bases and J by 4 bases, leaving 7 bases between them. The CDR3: CATSDQGADTQYF. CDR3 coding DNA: TGTGCCACCAGTGATCAAGGGGCAGATACGCAGTATTTT.

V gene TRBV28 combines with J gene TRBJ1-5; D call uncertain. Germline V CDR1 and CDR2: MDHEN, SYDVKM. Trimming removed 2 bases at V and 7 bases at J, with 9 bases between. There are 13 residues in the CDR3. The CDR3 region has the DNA TGTGCCAGCAGTTTAGGATTGTGGCAGCCCCAGCATTTT. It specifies CASSLGLWQPQHF.

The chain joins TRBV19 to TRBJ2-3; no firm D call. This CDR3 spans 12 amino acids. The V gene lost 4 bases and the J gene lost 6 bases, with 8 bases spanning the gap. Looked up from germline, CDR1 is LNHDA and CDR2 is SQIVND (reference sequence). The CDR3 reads CASSRQFDTQYF. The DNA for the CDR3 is TGTGCCAGTAGTAGACAATTCGATACGCAGTATTTT.

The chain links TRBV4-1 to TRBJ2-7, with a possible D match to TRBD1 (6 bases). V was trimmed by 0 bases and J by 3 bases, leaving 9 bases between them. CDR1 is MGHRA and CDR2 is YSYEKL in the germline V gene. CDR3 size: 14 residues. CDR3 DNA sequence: TGCGCCAGCAGCCAAGAACAGGGAAACTACGAGCAGTACTTC. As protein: CASSQEQGNYEQYF.

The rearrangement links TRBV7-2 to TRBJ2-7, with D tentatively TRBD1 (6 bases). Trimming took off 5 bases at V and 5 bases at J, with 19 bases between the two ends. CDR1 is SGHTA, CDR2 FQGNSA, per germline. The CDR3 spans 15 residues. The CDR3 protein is CASSVRDMGRDEQYF. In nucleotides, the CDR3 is TGTGCCAGCAGCGTCCGGGACATGGGGCGGGACGAGCAGTACTTC.

CDR3 region: CAWSVNTEAFF. The DNA for the CDR3 is TGTGCCTGGAGTGTGAACACTGAAGCTTTCTTT. The chain has TRBV30 and TRBJ1-1; D is undetermined. Germline CDR1 is GTSNPN and CDR2 is SVGIG (reference sequence). The CDR3 has 11 residues. Trimming took off 0 bases at V and 1 base at J, with 0 bases between the two ends.

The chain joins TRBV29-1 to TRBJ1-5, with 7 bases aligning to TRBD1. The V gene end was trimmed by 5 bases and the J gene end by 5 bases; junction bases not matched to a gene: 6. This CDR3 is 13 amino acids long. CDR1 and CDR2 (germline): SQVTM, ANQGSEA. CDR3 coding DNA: TGCAGCGTTCGAGGGGGCGCGGATCAGCCCCAGCATTTT. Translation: CSVRGGADQPQHF.

CDR3 in amino acids: CATSDPRQGAPGGYTF. The CDR3 DNA follows: TGTGCCACCAGTGACCCACGACAGGGGGCGCCGGGTGGCTACACCTTC. The rearrangement uses TRBV24-1 and TRBJ1-2, with 10 bases aligning to TRBD1. Germline CDR1 reads KGHDR; CDR2 reads SFDVKD. The length of the CDR3 is 16 residues. Trimming removed 4 bases from V and 7 bases from J; junction bases left unmatched: 11.

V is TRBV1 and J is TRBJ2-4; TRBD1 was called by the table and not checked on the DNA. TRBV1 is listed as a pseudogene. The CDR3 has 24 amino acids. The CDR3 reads CTSSQPKRGGCFFRGDVPKNIQYF. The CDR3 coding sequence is TGCACCAGCAGCCAACCGAAACGAGGGGGCTGTTTCTTTCGAGGTGATGTGCCCAAAAACATTCAGTACTTC.

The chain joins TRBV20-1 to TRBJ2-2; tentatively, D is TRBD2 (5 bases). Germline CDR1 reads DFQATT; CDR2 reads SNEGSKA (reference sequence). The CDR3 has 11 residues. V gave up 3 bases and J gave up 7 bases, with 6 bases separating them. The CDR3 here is CSARGSGELFF. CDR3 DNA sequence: TGCAGTGCTAGGGGGAGCGGGGAGCTGTTTTTT.

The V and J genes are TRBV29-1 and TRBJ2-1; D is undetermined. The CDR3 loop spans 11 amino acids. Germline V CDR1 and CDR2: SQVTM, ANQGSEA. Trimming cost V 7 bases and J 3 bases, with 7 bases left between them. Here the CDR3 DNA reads TGCAGCGCCCCTCACTACAATGAGCAGTTCTTC. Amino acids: CSAPHYNEQFF.

CDR3 residues: CASSLDWGGGSYKLFF. In DNA, the CDR3 is TGTGCCAGCAGCTTGGATTGGGGCGGTGGATCCTACAAACTGTTTTTT. The chain uses TRBV5-5 and TRBJ1-4, with D tentatively TRBD1 (5 bases). The germline V and J ends were trimmed by 0 bases and 11 bases, with 20 bases remaining between them. The CDR3 loop spans 16 amino acids. From germline, CDR1 is SGHKS and CDR2 YYEKEE (reference sequence).

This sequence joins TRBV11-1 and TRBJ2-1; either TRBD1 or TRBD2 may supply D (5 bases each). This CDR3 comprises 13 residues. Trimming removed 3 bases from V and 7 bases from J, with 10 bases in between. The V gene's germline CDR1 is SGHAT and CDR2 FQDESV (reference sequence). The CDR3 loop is CASSFEEGNEQFF. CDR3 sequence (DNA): TGTGCCAGCAGCTTCGAAGAGGGGAATGAGCAGTTCTTC.

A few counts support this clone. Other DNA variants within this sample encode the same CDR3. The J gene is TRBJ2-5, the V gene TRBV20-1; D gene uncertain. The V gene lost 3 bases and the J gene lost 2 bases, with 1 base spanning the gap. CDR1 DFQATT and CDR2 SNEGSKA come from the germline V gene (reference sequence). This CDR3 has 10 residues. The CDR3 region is CSARQETQYF. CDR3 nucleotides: TGCAGTGCTAGGCAAGAGACCCAGTACTTC.

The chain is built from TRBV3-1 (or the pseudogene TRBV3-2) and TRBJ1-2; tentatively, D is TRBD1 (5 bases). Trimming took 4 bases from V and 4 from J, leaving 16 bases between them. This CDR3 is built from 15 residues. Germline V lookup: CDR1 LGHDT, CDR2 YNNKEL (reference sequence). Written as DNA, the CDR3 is TGTGCCAGCAGCCCCCTGGGGCAGGACCTCTATGGCTACACCTTC. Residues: CASSPLGQDLYGYTF.

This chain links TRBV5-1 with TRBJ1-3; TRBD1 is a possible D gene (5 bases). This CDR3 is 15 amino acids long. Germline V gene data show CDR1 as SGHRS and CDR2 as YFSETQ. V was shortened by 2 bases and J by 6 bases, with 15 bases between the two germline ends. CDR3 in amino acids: CASSLQDFPANTIYF. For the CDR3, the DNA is TGCGCCAGCAGCTTACAGGACTTTCCGGCAAACACCATATATTTT.

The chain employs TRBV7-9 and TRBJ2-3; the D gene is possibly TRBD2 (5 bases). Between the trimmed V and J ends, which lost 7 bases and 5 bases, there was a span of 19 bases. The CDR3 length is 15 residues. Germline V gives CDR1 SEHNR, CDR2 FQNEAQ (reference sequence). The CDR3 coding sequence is TGTGCCAGCACCTCAACTAGGCAGCATGGAGATACGCAGTATTTT. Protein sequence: CASTSTRQHGDTQYF. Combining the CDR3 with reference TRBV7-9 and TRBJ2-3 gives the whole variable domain DTGVSQNPRHKITKRGQNVTFRCDPISEHNRLYWYRQTLGQGPEFLTYFQNEAQLEKSRLLSDRFSAERPKGSFSTLEIQRTEQGDSAMYLCASTSTRQHGDTQYFGPGTRLTVL.

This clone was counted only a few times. The CDR3 DNA reads as TGTGCCAGCAGCTTAGGGGCTGGGACAGGGGGCTCCCGGGCTTTCTTT. Translation gives CASSLGAGTGGSRAFF. The gene calls are TRBV11-2 and TRBJ1-1; 12 bases agree with TRBD1. The V gene end was trimmed by 1 base and the J gene end by 11 bases; junction bases not matched to a gene: 11. CDR1 is SGHAT, CDR2 FQNNGV, per germline. CDR3 length: 16 amino acids.

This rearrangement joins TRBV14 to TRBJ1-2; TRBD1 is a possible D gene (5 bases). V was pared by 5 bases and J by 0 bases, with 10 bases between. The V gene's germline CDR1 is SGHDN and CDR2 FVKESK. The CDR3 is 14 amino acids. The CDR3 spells CASSRLGANYGYTF. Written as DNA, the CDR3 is TGTGCCAGCAGCAGGTTGGGGGCTAACTATGGCTACACCTTC.

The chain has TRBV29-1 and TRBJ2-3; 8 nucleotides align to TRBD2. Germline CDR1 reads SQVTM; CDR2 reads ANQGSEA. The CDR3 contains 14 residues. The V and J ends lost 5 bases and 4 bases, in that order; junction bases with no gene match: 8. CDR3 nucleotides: TGCAGCGTTAGGCGGGGGGAAGTCCCAGATACGCAGTATTTT. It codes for CSVRRGEVPDTQYF.

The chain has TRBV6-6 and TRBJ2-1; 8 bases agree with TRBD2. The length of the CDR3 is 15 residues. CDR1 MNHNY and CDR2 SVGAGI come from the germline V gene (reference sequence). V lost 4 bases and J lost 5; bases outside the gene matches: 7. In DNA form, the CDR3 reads TGTGCCAGCAGTTCCTCGGGGGGGAGGGACAATGAGCAGTTCTTC. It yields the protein CASSSSGGRDNEQFF.

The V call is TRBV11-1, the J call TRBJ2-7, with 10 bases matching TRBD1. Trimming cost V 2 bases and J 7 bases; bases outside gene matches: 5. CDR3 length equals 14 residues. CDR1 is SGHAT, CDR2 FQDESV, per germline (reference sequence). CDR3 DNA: TGTGCCAGCAGCTTAAGGGACAGGGGTCGGGAGCAGTACTTC. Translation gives CASSLRDRGREQYF.

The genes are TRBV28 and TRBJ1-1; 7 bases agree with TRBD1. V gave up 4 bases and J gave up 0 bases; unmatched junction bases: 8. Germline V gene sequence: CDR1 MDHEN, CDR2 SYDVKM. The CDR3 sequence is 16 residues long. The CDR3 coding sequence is TGTGCCAGCAGTTCGGGCGGGACAGATCTGAACACTGAAGCTTTCTTT. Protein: CASSSGGTDLNTEAFF.